The rows below give T cell receptor beta chains drawn from one sample of a study of OX40 agonist ivuxolimab in advanced cancers. Method: immunoSEQ multiplex PCR; TCRdb's copy keeps in-frame clones and lacks some. The sample records about 64,000 clones, 85% to 90% being singletons. Here the sequenced sample was CD4+ or CD8+ T cells sorted from blood, taken in a trial of the OX40 agonist ivuxolimab. Source of these receptors: an adult with an advanced solid tumor such as melanoma, head and neck, liver or kidney cancer. The CDR3 runs from the conserved cysteine through the conserved F or W. The D gene is left open where the match is weak. Where a row states a size, it is once, few, many or the class of an expanded clone; other rows omit it.

d_call clone_size j_call v_call cdr3_nt cdr3_aa
. . TRBJ2-1 TRBV27 TGTGCCAGCAGTTTATACAGATACAATGAGCAGTTCTTC CASSLYRYNEQFF
TRBD2 once TRBJ2-1 TRBV2 TGTGCCAGCAGAGGACTAGCGGGAGCATACAATGAGCAGTTCTTC CASRGLAGAYNEQFF
. . TRBJ2-1 TRBV5-1 TGCGCCAGCAGCTTGGGACAGGAACTTAATGAGCAGTTCTTC CASSLGQELNEQFF
. . TRBJ2-7 TRBV30 TGTGCCTGGAGTGTAGGTTACGGCTACGAGCAGTACTTC CAWSVGYGYEQYF
. . TRBJ2-5 TRBV28 TGTGCCAGCCGCGCAACGCCAGAGACCCAGTACTTC CASRATPETQYF
. . TRBJ2-7 TRBV10-3 TGTGCCATCAGTGAGTCCGAGTGGAAGCAGTACTTC CAISESEWKQYF
TRBD1 . TRBJ1-4 TRBV28 TGTGCCAGCAGTTTAATAGGGACAGGGACTAATGAAAAACTGTTTTTT CASSLIGTGTNEKLFF
. . TRBJ1-5 TRBV27 TGTGCCAGCAGTTTATTACAGGATAGCAATCAGCCCCAGCATTTT CASSLLQDSNQPQHF
. once TRBJ2-3 TRBV7-9 TGTGCCAGCAGCCCCGTGTCGGTGGGGTTAGATACGCAGTATTTT CASSPVSVGLDTQYF
TRBD2 . TRBJ2-1 TRBV14 TGTGCCAGCAGCCAAGGAAGTAGAGAGGGAGGGTACTACAATGAGCAGTTCTTC CASSQGSREGGYYNEQFF
. once TRBJ1-1 TRBV29-1 TGCAGCGTTGGTAGGGTGAACACTGAAGCTTTCTTT CSVGRVNTEAFF
. . TRBJ2-1 TRBV28 TGTGCCAGCAGTTTAGCGGGCGGAGTAACCAATGAGCAGTTCTTC CASSLAGGVTNEQFF
. . TRBJ2-1 TRBV6-1 TGTGCCAGCAGTGAAGCTCCTGGAGGGGTTGAGCAGTTCTTC CASSEAPGGVEQFF
. . TRBJ1-5 TRBV13 TGTGCCAGCAGCCTCAGGGGCGAAAGCAATCAGCCCCAGCATTTT CASSLRGESNQPQHF
. . TRBJ1-5 TRBV29-1 TGCAGCGTCGGAACAGGTAGCAATCAGCCCCAGCATTTT CSVGTGSNQPQHF
. once TRBJ2-3 TRBV5-4 TGTGCCAGCAGCTTTGGGGGGGGCTCCACAGATACGCAGTATTTT CASSFGGGSTDTQYF
TRBD2 . TRBJ2-7 TRBV10-3 TGTGCCATCAGAGCTAGCGGGAGGGCCGATCTCCACGAGCAGTACTTC CAIRASGRADLHEQYF
. . TRBJ2-1 TRBV19 TGTGCCAGTAGTAGCGGCCCCTACAATGAGCAGTTCTTC CASSSGPYNEQFF
TRBD2 . TRBJ2-1 TRBV5-1 TGCGCCAGCAGCTTGGGGCTAGCGGCCCACAATGAGCAGTTCTTC CASSLGLAAHNEQFF
. . TRBJ2-3 TRBV11-3 TGTGCCAGCAGCTTAGGGGAAGATACGCAGTATTTT CASSLGEDTQYF
. once TRBJ2-3 TRBV7-2 TGTGCCAGCAGCTTCATGGGAGTGGCAGATACGCAGTATTTT CASSFMGVADTQYF
TRBD1 once TRBJ2-1 TRBV7-3 TGTGCCAGCAGCTTAGGGACAGGGGTCCACAATGAGCAGTTCTTC CASSLGTGVHNEQFF
. . TRBJ2-7 TRBV4-2 TGTGCCAGCAGCCAAGAAATCAGCGGAGCTTACGAGCAGTACTTC CASSQEISGAYEQYF
. once TRBJ1-4 TRBV27 TGTGCCAGCAGCCCTTATACGCCGCAAGGGGGTAGGAATGAAAAACTGTTTTTT CASSPYTPQGGRNEKLFF
. . TRBJ1-3 TRBV7-6 TGTGCCAGCAGCTCCAGACTGCTAAACACCATATATTTT CASSSRLLNTIYF
. . TRBJ2-7 TRBV11-2 TGTGCCAGCAGCTTATATTCAGCCCTTTACGAGCAGTACTTC CASSLYSALYEQYF
TRBD1 . TRBJ1-1 TRBV15 TGTGCCACCTCTCATCCGGGGGACAGGGAACTGGCTTTCTTT CATSHPGDRELAFF
. . TRBJ1-4 TRBV27 TGTGCCAGCAGCCTTCTGGGGGAGGAAAAACTGTTTTTT CASSLLGEEKLFF
TRBD1 . TRBJ2-1 TRBV5-1 TGCGCCAGCAACCCGGGACAGGGTCTTAATGAGCAGTTCTTC CASNPGQGLNEQFF
. . TRBJ1-1 TRBV30 TGTGCCTGGAGTGTACTAGGGGGCACTGAAGCTTTCTTT CAWSVLGGTEAFF
TRBD2 . TRBJ2-7 TRBV5-6 TGTGCCAGCAGCTTGGGCGGGGGGGCTGGCGAGCAGTACTTC CASSLGGGAGEQYF
. . TRBJ2-7 TRBV15 TGTGCCACCAGCATTCCAGGGGCCTACGAGCAGTACTTC CATSIPGAYEQYF
TRBD1 . TRBJ2-3 TRBV7-9 TGTGCCAGCAGGGAAAGACAGGGGGCCGTTGATACGCAGTATTTT CASRERQGAVDTQYF
. . TRBJ2-7 TRBV7-9 TGTGCCAGCAGCTCTGCTAGTTCCTACGAGCAGTACTTC CASSSASSYEQYF
. . TRBJ2-5 TRBV27 TGTGCCAGCAGTTTATCCCAGGGACCGGGGGAGACCCAGTACTTC CASSLSQGPGETQYF
TRBD1 . TRBJ2-1 TRBV10-2 TGCGCCAGCAGTAGGGGACAGTATTACAATGAGCAGTTCTTC CASSRGQYYNEQFF
TRBD2 . TRBJ2-7 TRBV19 TGTGCCAGTAGTCTAGCGGGGGGGCCCTACGAGCAGTACTTC CASSLAGGPYEQYF
. . TRBJ2-7 TRBV30 TGTGCCTGGGCCCCGGACAGAAAAACCCACTACGAGCAGTACTTC CAWAPDRKTHYEQYF
. . TRBJ2-3 TRBV25-1 TGTGCCAGCAGTGAATACGAGACAGTCACAGATACGCAGTATTTT CASSEYETVTDTQYF
. once TRBJ2-7 TRBV27 TGTGCCAGCCAACTCGACGCCGGTTACGAGCAGTACTTC CASQLDAGYEQYF
. . TRBJ1-1 TRBV19 TGTGCCACTGAGCTCGGGGGCGCTTACACTGAAGCTTTCTTT CATELGGAYTEAFF
TRBD1 . TRBJ1-1 TRBV9 TGTGCCAGCAGCGTAGGGGGACAGGCGGCACCTGAAGCTTTCTTT CASSVGGQAAPEAFF
TRBD1 . TRBJ1-2 TRBV16 TGTGCCAGCAGCCAATATATACAGGGGGACTATGGCTACACCTTC CASSQYIQGDYGYTF
. . TRBJ1-2 TRBV11-2 TGTGCCAGCAGCTCGTCCATGGGGCTAGACTATGGCTACACCTTC CASSSSMGLDYGYTF
TRBD1 . TRBJ1-4 TRBV27 TGTGCCAGCAGTTTATCGGGGCAGGGGGCTGAAAAACTGTTTTTT CASSLSGQGAEKLFF
. . TRBJ1-2 TRBV9 TGTGCCAGCAGCACATCCGGAGCTTATGGCTACACCTTC CASSTSGAYGYTF
TRBD1 . TRBJ1-1 TRBV11-2 TGTGCCAGCAGCCGAGACTCACAGACAGGGGGGACTGAAGCTTTCTTT CASSRDSQTGGTEAFF
TRBD1 . TRBJ1-2 TRBV25-1 TGTGCCAGCATGTCAGGGGGTGTCGGCTACACCTTC CASMSGGVGYTF
. . TRBJ1-2 TRBV29-1 TGCAGCGTCCGAACTTGGGGGGGTGGAGGCTATGGCTACACCTTC CSVRTWGGGGYGYTF
. . TRBJ2-7 TRBV27 TGTGCCAGCAGTTTAGGGGTAGCGCGGGTCGAGCAGTACTTC CASSLGVARVEQYF
TRBD1 . TRBJ2-1 TRBV10-1 TGCGCCAGCAGTGAAGTACAGGGGAACCCCTACAATGAGCAGTTCTTC CASSEVQGNPYNEQFF
. . TRBJ2-3 TRBV12-1 TGTGCCAGCAGCTTTGCGGTGACAGGGGGCACAGATACGCAGTATTTT CASSFAVTGGTDTQYF
. few TRBJ1-2 TRBV28 TGTGCCAGCAGTCTTCCGGATCTAGTCGGTGGCTACACCTTC CASSLPDLVGGYTF
TRBD2 . TRBJ2-1 TRBV19 TGTGCCAGTAGTCCGGGGGGGCTAATCTACAATGAGCAGTTCTTC CASSPGGLIYNEQFF
TRBD1 . TRBJ1-3 TRBV2 TGTGCCAGCAGTGACCTGGACAGGGGGCCTGGAAACACCATATATTTT CASSDLDRGPGNTIYF
. . TRBJ2-1 TRBV28 TGTGCCAGCAGTGGGACTGCGCGAACGAACAATGAGCAGTTCTTC CASSGTARTNNEQFF
TRBD1 . TRBJ2-7 TRBV15 TGTGCCACCAGCAGAAATGACAGGGGGCTCTACGAGCAGTACTTC CATSRNDRGLYEQYF
. once TRBJ2-5 TRBV9 TGTGCCAGCAGCGTGGGGGGCGAAGAGACCCAGTACTTC CASSVGGEETQYF
. . TRBJ2-1 TRBV5-1 TGCGCCAGCAGTCATTCTTCTACGGGGTGGGAGATTATGGATGAGCAGTTCTTC CASSHSSTGWEIMDEQFF